This T cell receptor beta chain was retrieved from a study of tumor-infiltrating lymphocytes in primary liver carcinoma (dated by TCRdb to about 2017). Study-level background: Hepatocellular carcinoma (four) or combined HCC and intrahepatic cholangiocarcinoma (one) was present in the five patients, who were three men and two women aged 30 to 69 years. The five patients had tumors staged T1-T3 N0M0, with maximum diameters ranging from about 4.2 to 10 cm. Each sample produced about 3.5 to 8 million productive TCRbeta reads, and read depth showed no significant difference between tissue types. The study combined TCRbeta repertoire sequencing, expression microarrays and whole-exome sequencing across five regions of each liver tumor, with adjacent normal tissue and blood. TCRbeta repertoire sequencing covered 35 or so specimens from 5 patients: 25 or so tumor regions, 5 adjacent noncancerous liver tissues and 5 peripheral blood samples. To link TCRbeta repertoire diversity to the local molecular phenotype, the 25 or so tumor region samples were profiled with Agilent mRNA microarrays. Technical replicate repertoires showed high reproducibility, with mean shared-clone rates around 0.9 and correlation coefficients above 0.95.

Without any cell sorting, total RNA and DNA were extracted together from around 20-30 mg of bulk tissue using the AllPrep DNA/RNA mini kit. Between late 2015 and March 2016, roughly five patients in China with histopathologically diagnosed primary liver carcinoma had surgical resection. At the time of sampling, the patients had chronic HBV infection and had not received any treatment. Five spatially separated regions were sampled per tumor: superior, inferior, left-lateral and right-lateral poles, plus the tumor centre. More than 85% viable tumor cells were found by histology in every tumor sample. Each fresh piece of tumor and adjacent tissue was cut in two, with one half stored in RNAlater at -80 degrees C and the other half sent for histology. A constant-region primer and ProtoScript II reverse transcriptase were used to reverse-transcribe TCRbeta-specific cDNA from about 500 ng total RNA. TCRbeta libraries were built with three nested multiplex PCR rounds, a slightly modified ARM-PCR procedure. Multiplex TRBV1-TRBV30 forward primers and a Cbeta reverse primer were used in the first two PCR rounds, each of which was run for 10 to 11 cycles. A final 25-cycle PCR with Deep VentR polymerase added sample barcodes and Illumina adapters. Amplicons of 200-500 bp were gel-purified with a QIAquick gel extraction kit before sequencing. The TCRbeta amplicons were sequenced with 250-bp paired-end reads on an Illumina HiSeq 2500. For the original study's pipeline: Trimmomatic v0.33 was used to quality-trim the reads, and FLASH v1.2.11 was used to merge paired reads so that full CDR3 sequences could be recovered. V, D and J germline segments were assigned to the rearranged TCRbeta sequences using MiGEC v1.2.1b. VDJtools v1.0.0 computed clonotype statistics and Shannon-Wiener diversity indices. Except for diversity analysis, only each sample's 250 most abundant clonotypes were used in subsequent analyses to reduce sampling bias. TCRdb's own reprocessing of the public reads used fastp at Q25 and MiXCR and kept productive beta chains. Every CDR3 protein is listed once, alongside the most common genes and DNA of its rows. Clone size and V and J calls follow TCRdb, not the original study. This sample has 100,000 or so distinct CDR3 sequences in its table, and around two thirds of those were observed once. The ten largest clones represent approximately 12% of the sample.

A remark on this clonotype: The antigen it binds to is not known. No clone much larger than this one lies a single base away; base qualities are absent.

What the study reported, not specific to this receptor: Consistent with antigen-driven expansion, pairs of tumor regions showed higher repertoire overlap (mean roughly 36%) than either tumor-adjacent pairs (around 17%) or tumor-blood pairs (roughly 15%). Only 4 or 5 patients were included in the study, and the authors note that the findings should be validated in a larger study. Because the samples were bulk and unsorted, CD4+ and CD8+ T cell repertoires could not be compared. Because sequencing covered only the TCR beta chain and unpaired alpha chains were not captured, true repertoire diversity is likely underestimated. Only about 7.5-25% of top clones were found in all five regions of a tumor, suggesting spatial heterogeneity of tumor-infiltrating T cells. The top 250 clones accounted for a significantly greater share of the repertoire in tumors than in blood (p = 0.039).

The germline V gene supplies CDR1 SQVTM and CDR2 ANQGSEA. Trimming takes 5 bases from V and 6 bases from J, and the germline ends sit 10 bases apart. The CDR3 numbers 12 residues from cysteine through phenylalanine. CDR3 DNA is the only sequence kept; it has 36 bases, read in frame from the first base. The sequence was collected from a woman aged 55 to 70 with primary liver carcinoma and hepatitis B virus infection. The sequencing input was liver tumor tissue from sampling region 2. This specimen's cell subset or site label, interpreted: tumor region T2, inferior pole. The V gene is TRBV29-1 and the J gene is TRBJ2-2; the D gene is unclear. The encoded CDR3 is CSVWWCAGELFF. The DNA sequence is given as TGCAGCGTTTGGTGGTGTGCCGGGGAGCTGTTTTTT.